This T cell receptor beta chain was sequenced for a study of T cell repertoires in cytomegalovirus infection. Study-wide context: Well-studied HLA-B-restricted CMV epitopes were used in the study alongside recently identified HLA-C-restricted ones. CMV infection together with matching HLA type was indicated by public TCR beta signatures. Findings and limits, study-wide: Across the ex vivo response, the dominant clonotypes were HLA-C-restricted CMV-specific TCR beta clonotypes.

Looked up from germline, CDR1 is DFQATT and CDR2 is SNEGSKA (reference sequence). This CDR3 comprises 14 residues. V shed 3 bases, J shed 5 bases, and the junction held 8 bases outside the gene matches. TCRdb redid the calling of the reads with MiXCR, one entry per CDR3 protein. The table has about 570,000 distinct CDR3 sequences, 40% seen once. This clonotype was recorded a few times. Antigen: not known. The sample here was cultured PBMCs, taken from culture after CMV antigen stimulation. This sequence originates from a human donor in good health (CMV status not recorded). Some clones in this sample may be carry-over from other donors' samples. The chain has TRBV20-1 and TRBJ2-3, with 7 bases aligning to TRBD1. This CDR3 is CSARDSQGKDTQYF. The DNA of the CDR3 is TGCAGTGCTAGGGACTCACAGGGGAAAGATACGCAGTATTTT.